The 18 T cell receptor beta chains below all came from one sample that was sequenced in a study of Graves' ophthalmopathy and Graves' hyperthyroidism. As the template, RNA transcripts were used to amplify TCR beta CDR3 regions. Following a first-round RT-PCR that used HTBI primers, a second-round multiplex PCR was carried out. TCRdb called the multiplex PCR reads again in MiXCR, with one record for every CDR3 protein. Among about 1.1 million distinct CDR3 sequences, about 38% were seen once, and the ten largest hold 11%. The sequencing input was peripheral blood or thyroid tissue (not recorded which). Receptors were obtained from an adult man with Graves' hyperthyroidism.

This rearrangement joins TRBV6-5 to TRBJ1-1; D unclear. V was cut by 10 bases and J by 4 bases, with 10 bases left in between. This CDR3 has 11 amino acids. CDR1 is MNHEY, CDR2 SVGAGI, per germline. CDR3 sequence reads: CATIPGTEAFF. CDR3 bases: TGTGCCACCATCCCGGGCACTGAAGCTTTCTTT.

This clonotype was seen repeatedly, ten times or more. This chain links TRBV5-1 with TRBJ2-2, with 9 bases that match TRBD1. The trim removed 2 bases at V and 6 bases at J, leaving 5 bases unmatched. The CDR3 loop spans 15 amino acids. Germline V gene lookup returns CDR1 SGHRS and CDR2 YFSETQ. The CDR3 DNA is TGCGCCAGCAGCTTTGGGACAGGGTTCGCCGGGGAGCTGTTTTTT. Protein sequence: CASSFGTGFAGELFF.

DNA of the CDR3: TGTGCCAGTAGTATAGGACAGGGAAAAGAGACCCAGTACTTC. Protein sequence: CASSIGQGKETQYF. The chain links TRBV19 to TRBJ2-5; 7 bases match TRBD1. V shed 1 base, J shed 3 bases, and the junction held 2 bases outside the gene matches. The CDR3 contains 14 residues. Germline V CDR1 and CDR2: LNHDA, SQIVND (reference sequence).

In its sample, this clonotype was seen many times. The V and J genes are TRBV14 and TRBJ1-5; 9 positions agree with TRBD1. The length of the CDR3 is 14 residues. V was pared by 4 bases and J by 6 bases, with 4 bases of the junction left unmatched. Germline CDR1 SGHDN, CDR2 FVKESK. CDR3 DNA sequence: TGTGCCAGCAGCCGGGACAGGGTGGGTCAGCCCCAGCATTTT. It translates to CASSRDRVGQPQHF.

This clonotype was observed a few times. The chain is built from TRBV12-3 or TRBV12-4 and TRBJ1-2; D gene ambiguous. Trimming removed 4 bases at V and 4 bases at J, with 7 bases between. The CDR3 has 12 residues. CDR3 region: CASSYGRYGYTF. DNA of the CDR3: TGTGCCAGCAGTTACGGCCGCTATGGCTACACCTTC.

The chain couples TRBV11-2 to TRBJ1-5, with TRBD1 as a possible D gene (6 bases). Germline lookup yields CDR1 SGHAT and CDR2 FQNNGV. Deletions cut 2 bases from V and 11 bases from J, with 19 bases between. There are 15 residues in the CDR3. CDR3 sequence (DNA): TGTGCCAGCAGCTTACCGGGGGGCCGTGCAGAGACCCAGCATTTT. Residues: CASSLPGGRAETQHF.

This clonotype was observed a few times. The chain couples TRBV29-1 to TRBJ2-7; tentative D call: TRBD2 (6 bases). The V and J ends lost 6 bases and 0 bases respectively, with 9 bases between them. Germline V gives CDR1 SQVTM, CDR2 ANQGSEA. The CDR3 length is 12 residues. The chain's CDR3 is CSVLASSYEQYF. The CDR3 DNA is TGCAGCGTCCTAGCGTCCTCCTACGAGCAGTACTTC.

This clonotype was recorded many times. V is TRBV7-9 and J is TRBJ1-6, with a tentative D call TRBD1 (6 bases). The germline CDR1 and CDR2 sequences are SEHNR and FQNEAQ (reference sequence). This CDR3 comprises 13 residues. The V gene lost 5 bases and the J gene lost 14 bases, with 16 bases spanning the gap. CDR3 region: CASSLRQESTLHF. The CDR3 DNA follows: TGTGCCAGCAGCCTCCGACAGGAGTCCACCCTCCACTTT.

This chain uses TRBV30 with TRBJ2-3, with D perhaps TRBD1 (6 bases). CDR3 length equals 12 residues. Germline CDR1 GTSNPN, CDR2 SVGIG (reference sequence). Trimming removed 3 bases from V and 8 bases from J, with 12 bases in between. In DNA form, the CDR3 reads TGTGCCTGGAGGGGGACACTGAGTACGCAGTATTTT. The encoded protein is CAWRGTLSTQYF.

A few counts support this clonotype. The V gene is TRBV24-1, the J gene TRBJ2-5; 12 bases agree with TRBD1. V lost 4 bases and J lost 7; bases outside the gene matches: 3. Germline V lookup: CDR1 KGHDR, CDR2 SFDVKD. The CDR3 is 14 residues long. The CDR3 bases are TGTGCCACCAGTGAACCGGGACAGGGGGCGACCCAGTACTTC. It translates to CATSEPGQGATQYF.

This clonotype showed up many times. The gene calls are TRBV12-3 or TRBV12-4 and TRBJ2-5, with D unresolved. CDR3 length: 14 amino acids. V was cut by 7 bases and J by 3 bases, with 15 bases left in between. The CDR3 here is CASTHRRLKETQYF. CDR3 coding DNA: TGTGCCAGCACCCATCGCAGACTTAAAGAGACCCAGTACTTC.

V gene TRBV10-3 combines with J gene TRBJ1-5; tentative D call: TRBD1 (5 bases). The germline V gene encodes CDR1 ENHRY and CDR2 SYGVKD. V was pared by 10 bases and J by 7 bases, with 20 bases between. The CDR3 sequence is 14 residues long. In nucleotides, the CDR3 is TGTGCCAGCATGGACGAGTGGGACTGGCAGCCCCAGCATTTT. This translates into CASMDEWDWQPQHF.

The DNA for the CDR3 is TGTGCCAGCAGCTTATTTGCTAGCGGGAGTATAGAGACCCAGTACTTC. It is translated as CASSLFASGSIETQYF. V gene TRBV7-2 combines with J gene TRBJ2-5, with 10 bases matching TRBD2. CDR3 size: 16 residues. Germline V gene data show CDR1 as SGHTA and CDR2 as FQGNSA. J gave up 4 bases and V 2 bases, and 7 bases lay outside the gene matches.

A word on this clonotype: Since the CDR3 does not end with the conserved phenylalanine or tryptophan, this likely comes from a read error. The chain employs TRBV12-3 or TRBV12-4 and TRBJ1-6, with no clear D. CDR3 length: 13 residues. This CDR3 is CASNLGSESPLHS. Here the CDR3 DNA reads TGTGCCAGCAATTTAGGGTCCGAATCACCCCTCCACTCT.

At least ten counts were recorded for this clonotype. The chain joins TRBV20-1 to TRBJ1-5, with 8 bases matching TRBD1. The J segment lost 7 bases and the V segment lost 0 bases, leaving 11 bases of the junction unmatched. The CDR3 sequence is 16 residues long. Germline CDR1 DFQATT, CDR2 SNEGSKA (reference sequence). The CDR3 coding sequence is TGCAGTGCTAGAGATGAGGACAGGGCGGTCGCGCAGCCCCAGCATTTT. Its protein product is CSARDEDRAVAQPQHF.

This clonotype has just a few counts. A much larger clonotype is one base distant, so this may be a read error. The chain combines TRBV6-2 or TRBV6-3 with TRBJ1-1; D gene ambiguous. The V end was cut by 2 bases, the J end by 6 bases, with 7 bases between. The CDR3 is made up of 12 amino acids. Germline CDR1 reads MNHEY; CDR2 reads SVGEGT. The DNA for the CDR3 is TGTGCCAGCAGTTACGGCAGCGCTGAAGCTTTCTTT. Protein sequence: CASSYGSAEAFF.

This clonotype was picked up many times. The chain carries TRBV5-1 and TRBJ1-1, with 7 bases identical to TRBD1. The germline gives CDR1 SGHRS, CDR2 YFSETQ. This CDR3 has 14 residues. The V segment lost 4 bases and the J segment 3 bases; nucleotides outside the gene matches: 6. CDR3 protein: CASSEQTGDTEAFF. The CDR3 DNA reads TGCGCCAGCAGCGAACAAACAGGGGACACTGAAGCTTTCTTT.

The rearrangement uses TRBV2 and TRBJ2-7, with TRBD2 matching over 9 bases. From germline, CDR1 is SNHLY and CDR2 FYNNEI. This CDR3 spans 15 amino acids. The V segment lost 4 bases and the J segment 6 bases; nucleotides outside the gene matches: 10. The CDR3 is CASSGGLAGVGEQYF. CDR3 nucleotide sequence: TGTGCCAGCAGTGGGGGTTTAGCGGGAGTAGGCGAGCAGTACTTC.